The T cell receptor beta chain under discussion was sequenced for a study of blood T cell repertoires in COVID-19. Study-wide background: T cells, B-cell-depleted T cells, or PBMCs provided the cDNA or gDNA that served as material.

This CDR3 is 16 amino acids long. After removal of 5 bases from V and 7 bases from J, the junction contained 12 bases not matched to a gene. The germline CDR1 and CDR2 sequences are MNHEY and SMNVEV (reference sequence). In the original processing: For nucleated cells, counts were estimated from reference gene primer amplification. Assay: immunoSEQ multiplex PCR; the TCRdb copy retains only in-frame clones and omits some. Clonal size and the V and J genes are those of that table, whereas D and trimming came from the DNA. The table has some 31,000 clones, around 90% seen once; the top ten hold less than 15%.

V is TRBV27 and J is TRBJ1-4; 8 bases agree with TRBD1. The sequence came from a human donor in a cohort sampled during active COVID-19. The donor label of this sample is uncertain. What was sequenced was peripheral blood. CDR3 region: CASSPLSGTGTEKLFF. Written as DNA, the CDR3 is TGTGCCAGCAGTCCCTTATCCGGGACAGGAACTGAAAAACTGTTTTTT. The full variable domain, its missing parts supplied by reference TRBV27 and TRBJ1-4, is EAQVTQNPRYLITVTGKKLTVTCSQNMNHEYMSWYRQDPGLGLRQIYYSMNVEVTDKGDVPEGYKVSRKEKRNFPLILESPSPNQTSLYFCASSPLSGTGTEKLFFGSGTQLSVL.